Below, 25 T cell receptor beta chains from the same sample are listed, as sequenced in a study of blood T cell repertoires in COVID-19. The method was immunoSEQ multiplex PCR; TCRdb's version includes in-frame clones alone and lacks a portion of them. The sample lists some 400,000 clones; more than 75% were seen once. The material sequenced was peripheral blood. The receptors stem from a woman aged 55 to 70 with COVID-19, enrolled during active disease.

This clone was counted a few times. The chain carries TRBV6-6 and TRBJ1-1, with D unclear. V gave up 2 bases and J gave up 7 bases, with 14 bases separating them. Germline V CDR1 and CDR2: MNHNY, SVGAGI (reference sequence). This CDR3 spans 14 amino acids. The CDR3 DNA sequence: TGTGCCAGCAGTTACGGTTCGGGGAACCGTGAAGCTTTCTTT. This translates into CASSYGSGNREAFF.

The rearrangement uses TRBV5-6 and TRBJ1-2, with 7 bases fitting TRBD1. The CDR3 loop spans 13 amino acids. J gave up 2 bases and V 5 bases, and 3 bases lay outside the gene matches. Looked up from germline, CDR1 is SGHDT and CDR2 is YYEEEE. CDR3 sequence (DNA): TGTGCCAGCAGGGAGGGACAGAACTATGGCTACACCTTC. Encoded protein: CASREGQNYGYTF. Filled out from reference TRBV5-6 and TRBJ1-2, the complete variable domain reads DAGVTQSPTHLIKTRGQQVTLRCSPKSGHDTVSWYQQALGQGPQFIFQYYEEEERQRGNFPDRFSGHQFPNYSSELNVNALLLGDSALYLCASREGQNYGYTFGSGTRLTVV.

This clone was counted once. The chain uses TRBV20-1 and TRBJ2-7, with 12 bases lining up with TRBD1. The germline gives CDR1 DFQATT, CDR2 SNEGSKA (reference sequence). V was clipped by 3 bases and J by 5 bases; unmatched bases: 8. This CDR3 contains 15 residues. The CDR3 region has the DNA TGCAGTGCTAGTAGACTGGGACAGGGGGCCCACGAGCAGTACTTC. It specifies CSASRLGQGAHEQYF.

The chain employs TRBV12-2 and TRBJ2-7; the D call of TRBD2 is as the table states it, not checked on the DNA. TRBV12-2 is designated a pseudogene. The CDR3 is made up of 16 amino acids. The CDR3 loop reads CASRLARGLPTYEQYF. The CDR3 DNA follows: TGTGCAAGTCGCTTAGCGCGGGGGCTTCCCACCTACGAGCAGTACTTC.

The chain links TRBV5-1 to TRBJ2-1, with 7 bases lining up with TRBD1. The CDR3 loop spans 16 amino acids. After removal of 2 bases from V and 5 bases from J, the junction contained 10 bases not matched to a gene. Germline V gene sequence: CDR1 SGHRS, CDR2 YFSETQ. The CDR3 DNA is TGCGCCAGCAGCTTCCCCTCCGGGACAGTGAACAATGAGCAGTTCTTC. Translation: CASSFPSGTVNNEQFF.

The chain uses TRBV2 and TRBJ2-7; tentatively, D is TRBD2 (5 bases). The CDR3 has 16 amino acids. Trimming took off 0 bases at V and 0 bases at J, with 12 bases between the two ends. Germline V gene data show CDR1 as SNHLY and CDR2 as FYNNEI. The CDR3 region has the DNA TGTGCCAGCAGTGAAGCGCGCGGGCAGTCCTCCTACGAGCAGTACTTC. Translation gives CASSEARGQSSYEQYF.

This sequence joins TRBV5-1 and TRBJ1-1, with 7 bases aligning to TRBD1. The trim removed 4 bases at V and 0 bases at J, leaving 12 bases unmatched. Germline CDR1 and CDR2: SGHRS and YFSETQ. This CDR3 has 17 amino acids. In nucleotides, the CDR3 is TGCGCCAGCAGCGGGGTCCACAGGGGCCGATTGAACACTGAAGCTTTCTTT. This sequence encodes CASSGVHRGRLNTEAFF. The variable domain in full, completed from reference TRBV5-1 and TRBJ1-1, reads KAGVTQTPRYLIKTRGQQVTLSCSPISGHRSVSWYQQTPGQGLQFLFEYFSETQRNKGNFPGRFSGRQFSNSRSEMNVSTLELGDSALYLCASSGVHRGRLNTEAFFGQGTRLTVV.

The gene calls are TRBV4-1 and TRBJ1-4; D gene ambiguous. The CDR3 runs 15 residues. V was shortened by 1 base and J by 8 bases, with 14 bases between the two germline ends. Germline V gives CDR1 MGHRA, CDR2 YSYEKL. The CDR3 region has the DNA TGCGCCAGCAGCCAAGTCCCAGTGGGCTTAGAAAAACTGTTTTTT. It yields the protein CASSQVPVGLEKLFF.

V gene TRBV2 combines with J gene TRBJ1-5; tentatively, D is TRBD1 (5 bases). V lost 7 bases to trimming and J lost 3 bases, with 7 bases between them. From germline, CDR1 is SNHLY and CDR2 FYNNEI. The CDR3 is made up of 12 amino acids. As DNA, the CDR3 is TGTGCCAGCAAAGGGGACAATCAGCCCCAGCATTTT. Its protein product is CASKGDNQPQHF.

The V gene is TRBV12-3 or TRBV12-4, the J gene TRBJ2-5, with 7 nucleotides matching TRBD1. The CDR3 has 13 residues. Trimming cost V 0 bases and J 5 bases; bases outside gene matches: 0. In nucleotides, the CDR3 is TGTGCCAGCAGTTTAGCAGGGGGCGAGACCCAGTACTTC. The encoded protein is CASSLAGGETQYF.

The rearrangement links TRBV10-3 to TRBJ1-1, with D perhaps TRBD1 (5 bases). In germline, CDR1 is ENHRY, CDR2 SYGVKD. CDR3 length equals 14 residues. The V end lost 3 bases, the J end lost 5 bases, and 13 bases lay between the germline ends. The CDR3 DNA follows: TGTGCCATCAGTGAAAAGGGGCTAGGGACTGAAGCTTTCTTT. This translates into CAISEKGLGTEAFF.

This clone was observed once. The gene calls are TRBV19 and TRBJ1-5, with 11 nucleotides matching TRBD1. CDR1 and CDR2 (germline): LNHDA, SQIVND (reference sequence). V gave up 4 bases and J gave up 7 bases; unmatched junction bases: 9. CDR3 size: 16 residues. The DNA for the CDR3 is TGTGCCAGTAGTACATCAACCGGGACAGGGGGACAGCCCCAGCATTTT. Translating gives CASSTSTGTGGQPQHF.

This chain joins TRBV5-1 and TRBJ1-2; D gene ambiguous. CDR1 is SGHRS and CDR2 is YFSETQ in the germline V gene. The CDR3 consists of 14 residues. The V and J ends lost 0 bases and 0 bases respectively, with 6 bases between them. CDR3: CASSLASSNYGYTF. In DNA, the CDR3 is TGCGCCAGCAGCTTGGCCTCTTCTAACTATGGCTACACCTTC. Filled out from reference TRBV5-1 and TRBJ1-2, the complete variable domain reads KAGVTQTPRYLIKTRGQQVTLSCSPISGHRSVSWYQQTPGQGLQFLFEYFSETQRNKGNFPGRFSGRQFSNSRSEMNVSTLELGDSALYLCASSLASSNYGYTFGSGTRLTVV.

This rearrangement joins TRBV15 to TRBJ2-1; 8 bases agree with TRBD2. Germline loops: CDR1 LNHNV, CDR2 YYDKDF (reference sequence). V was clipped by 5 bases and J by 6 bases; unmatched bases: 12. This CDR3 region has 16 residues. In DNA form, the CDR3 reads TGTGCCACCAGCCGGGGGGGACTACTAGCAGGCAATGAGCAGTTCTTC. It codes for CATSRGGLLAGNEQFF.

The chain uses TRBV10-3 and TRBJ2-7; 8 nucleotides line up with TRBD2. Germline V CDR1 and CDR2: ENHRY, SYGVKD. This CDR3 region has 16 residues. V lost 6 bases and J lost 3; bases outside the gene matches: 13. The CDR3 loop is CAISVGPGGGFYEQYF. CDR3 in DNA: TGTGCCATCAGCGTGGGGCCCGGGGGGGGATTCTACGAGCAGTACTTC.

In DNA, the CDR3 is TGTGCCAGCAGCTTAGCGAACAGGGGGGTCTATGGCTACACCTTC. Protein sequence: CASSLANRGVYGYTF. The V and J genes are TRBV7-9 and TRBJ1-2; TRBD1 agrees at 8 bases. The length of the CDR3 is 15 residues. J was trimmed by 4 bases and V by 0 bases; bases with no gene match: 4. CDR1 SEHNR and CDR2 FQNEAQ come from the germline V gene (reference sequence).

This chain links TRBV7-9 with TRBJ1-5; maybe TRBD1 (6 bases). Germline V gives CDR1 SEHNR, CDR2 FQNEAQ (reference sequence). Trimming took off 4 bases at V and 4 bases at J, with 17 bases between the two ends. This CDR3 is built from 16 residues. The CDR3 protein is CASSSPVTGTNQPQHF. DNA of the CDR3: TGTGCCAGCAGCTCACCGGTGACCGGGACAAATCAGCCCCAGCATTTT.

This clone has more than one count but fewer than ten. The CDR3 sequence: CASSFAAGEQYF. CDR3 nucleotides: TGCGCCAGCAGCTTCGCAGCGGGAGAGCAGTACTTC. The chain is built from TRBV5-1 and TRBJ2-7; TRBD2 aligns across 7 bases. V shed 2 bases, J shed 7 bases, and the junction held 3 bases outside the gene matches. The germline V gene has CDR1 SGHRS and CDR2 YFSETQ. CDR3 length: 12 amino acids.

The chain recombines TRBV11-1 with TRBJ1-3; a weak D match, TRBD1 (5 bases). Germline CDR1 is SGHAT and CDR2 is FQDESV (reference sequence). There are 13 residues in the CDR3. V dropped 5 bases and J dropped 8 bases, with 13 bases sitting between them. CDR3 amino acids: CASSGALYDTIYF. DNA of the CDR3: TGTGCCAGCAGCGGGGCATTGTATGACACCATATATTTT. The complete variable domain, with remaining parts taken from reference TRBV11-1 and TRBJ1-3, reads EAEVAQSPRYKITEKSQAVAFWCDPISGHATLYWYRQILGQGPELLVQFQDESVVDDSQLPKDRFSAERLKGVDSTLKIQPAELGDSAMYLCASSGALYDTIYFGEGSWLTVV.

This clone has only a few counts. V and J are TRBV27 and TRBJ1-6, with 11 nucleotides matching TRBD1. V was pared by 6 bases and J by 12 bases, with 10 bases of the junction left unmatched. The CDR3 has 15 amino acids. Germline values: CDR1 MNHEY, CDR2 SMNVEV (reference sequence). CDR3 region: CASRPGQGDTLPLHF. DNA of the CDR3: TGTGCCAGCAGACCGGGACAGGGGGATACTTTACCCCTCCACTTT.

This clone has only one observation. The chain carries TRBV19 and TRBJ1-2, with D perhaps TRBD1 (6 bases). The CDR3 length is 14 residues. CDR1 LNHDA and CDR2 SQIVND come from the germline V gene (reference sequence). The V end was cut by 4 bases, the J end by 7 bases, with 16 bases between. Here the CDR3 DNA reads TGTGCCAGTAGTAAAGAATACAGGGCTGGTGGCTACACCTTC. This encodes CASSKEYRAGGYTF.

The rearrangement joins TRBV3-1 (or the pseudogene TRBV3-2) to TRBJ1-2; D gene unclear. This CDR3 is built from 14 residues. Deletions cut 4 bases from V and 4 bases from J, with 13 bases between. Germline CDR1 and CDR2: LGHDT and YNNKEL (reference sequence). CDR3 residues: CASSPASEAYGYTF. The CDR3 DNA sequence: TGTGCCAGCAGCCCGGCGTCAGAGGCCTATGGCTACACCTTC.

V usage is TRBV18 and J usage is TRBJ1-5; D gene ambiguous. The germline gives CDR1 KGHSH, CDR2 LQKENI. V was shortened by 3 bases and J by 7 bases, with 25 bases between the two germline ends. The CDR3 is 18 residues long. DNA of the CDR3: TGTGCCAGCTCACCTGTTGACGCAGCGGCATTCCGCTCGCAGCCCCAGCATTTT. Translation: CASSPVDAAAFRSQPQHF.

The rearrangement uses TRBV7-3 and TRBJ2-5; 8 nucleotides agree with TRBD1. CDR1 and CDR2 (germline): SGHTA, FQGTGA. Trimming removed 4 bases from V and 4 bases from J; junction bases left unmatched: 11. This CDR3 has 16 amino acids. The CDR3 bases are TGTGCCAGCAGCTCAGCCGCCGGACAGGGTGGAGAGACCCAGTACTTC. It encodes CASSSAAGQGGETQYF.

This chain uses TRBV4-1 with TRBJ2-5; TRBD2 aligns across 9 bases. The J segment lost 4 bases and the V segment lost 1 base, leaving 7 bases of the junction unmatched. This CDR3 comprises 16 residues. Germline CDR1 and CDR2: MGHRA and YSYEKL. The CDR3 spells CASSQGGGGAGETQYF. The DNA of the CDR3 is TGCGCCAGCAGCCAAGGAGGCGGGGGGGCCGGAGAGACCCAGTACTTC.